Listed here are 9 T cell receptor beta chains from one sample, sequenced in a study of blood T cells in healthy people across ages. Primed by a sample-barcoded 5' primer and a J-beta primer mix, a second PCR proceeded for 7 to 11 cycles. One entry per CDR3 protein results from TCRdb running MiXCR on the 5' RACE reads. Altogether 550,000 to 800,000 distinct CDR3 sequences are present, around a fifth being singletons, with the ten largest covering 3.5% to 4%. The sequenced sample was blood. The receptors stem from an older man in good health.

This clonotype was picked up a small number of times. In nucleotides, the CDR3 is TGCAGTGCTAGAGATCCACAGACAGATACGCAGTATTTT. It yields the protein CSARDPQTDTQYF. The chain couples TRBV20-1 to TRBJ2-3, with unresolved D. Trimming pared 0 bases from V and 3 bases from J, leaving 7 bases between. Germline lookup yields CDR1 DFQATT and CDR2 SNEGSKA (reference sequence). The CDR3 loop spans 13 amino acids.

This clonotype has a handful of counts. The CDR3 DNA reads as TGTGCCAGCAGTTTGCCGCGGGAGGGGTTCAATGAGCAGTTCTTC. Its protein product is CASSLPREGFNEQFF. The chain uses TRBV28 and TRBJ2-1, with TRBD2 matching over 9 bases. After removal of 3 bases from V and 6 bases from J, the junction contained 6 bases not matched to a gene. This CDR3 contains 15 residues. Per the germline V gene, CDR1 is MDHEN and CDR2 is SYDVKM.

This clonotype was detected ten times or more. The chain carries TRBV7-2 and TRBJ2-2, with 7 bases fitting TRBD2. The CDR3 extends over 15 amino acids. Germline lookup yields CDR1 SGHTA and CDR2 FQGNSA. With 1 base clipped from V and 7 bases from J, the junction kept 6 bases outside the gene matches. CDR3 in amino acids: CASSLDAGASGELFF. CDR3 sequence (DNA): TGTGCCAGCAGCTTAGATGCGGGAGCTAGCGGGGAGCTGTTTTTT.

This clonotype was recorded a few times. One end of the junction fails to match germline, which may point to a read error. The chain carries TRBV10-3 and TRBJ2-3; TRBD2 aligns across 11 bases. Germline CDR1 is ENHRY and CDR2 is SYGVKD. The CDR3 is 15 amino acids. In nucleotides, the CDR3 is TGTGCCATCAGAAGCCCTGGGACTAGCGGAGATACGCTGTATTTT. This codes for CAIRSPGTSGDTLYF.

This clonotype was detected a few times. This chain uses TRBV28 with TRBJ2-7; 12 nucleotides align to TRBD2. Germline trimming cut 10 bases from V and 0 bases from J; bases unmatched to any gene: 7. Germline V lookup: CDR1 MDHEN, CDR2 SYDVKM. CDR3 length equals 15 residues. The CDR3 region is CATVRTSGNSYEQYF. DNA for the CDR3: TGTGCCACCGTCAGGACTAGCGGGAACTCCTACGAGCAGTACTTC.

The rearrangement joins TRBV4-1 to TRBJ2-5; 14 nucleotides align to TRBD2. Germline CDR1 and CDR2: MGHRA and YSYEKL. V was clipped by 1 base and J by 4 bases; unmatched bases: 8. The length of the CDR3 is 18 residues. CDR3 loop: CASSQVSGTSGSGETQYF. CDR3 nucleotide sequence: TGCGCCAGCAGCCAAGTTTCGGGGACTAGCGGGAGTGGAGAGACCCAGTACTTC.

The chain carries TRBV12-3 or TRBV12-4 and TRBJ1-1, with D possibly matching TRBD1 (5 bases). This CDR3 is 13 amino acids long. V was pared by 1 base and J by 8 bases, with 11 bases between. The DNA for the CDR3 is TGTGCCAGCAGTTTAGATTTCCAGGGAGAAGCTTTCTTT. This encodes CASSLDFQGEAFF.

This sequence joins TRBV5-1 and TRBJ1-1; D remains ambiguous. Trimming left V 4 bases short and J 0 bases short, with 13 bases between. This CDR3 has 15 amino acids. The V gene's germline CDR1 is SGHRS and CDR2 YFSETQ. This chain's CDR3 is CASSMGSTMNTEAFF. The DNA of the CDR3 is TGCGCCAGCAGCATGGGGTCAACGATGAACACTGAAGCTTTCTTT.

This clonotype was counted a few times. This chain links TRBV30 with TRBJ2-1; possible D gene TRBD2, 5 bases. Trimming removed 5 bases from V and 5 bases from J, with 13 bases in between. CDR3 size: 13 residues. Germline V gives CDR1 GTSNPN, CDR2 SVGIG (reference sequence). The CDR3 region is CAWRPRRDNEQFF. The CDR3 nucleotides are TGTGCCTGGCGTCCCCGGCGGGACAATGAGCAGTTCTTC.